A single sample gave rise to the 30 T cell receptor delta chains below, sequenced in a study of gamma-delta T cells after stem cell transplantation. TCRdb ran CATT on the RT-PCR reads. This table has about 1,600 delta-chain clones, approximately 50% appearing once. Sequenced input: gamma-delta T cells. These receptors were collected from a human donor. It is not recorded whose cells these are; they may come from a transplant donor.

This clone was observed a few times. The limits of the CDR3 on the DNA are not certain, so only TCRdb's listed CDR3 is given. V is TRAV29/DV5 and J is TRDJ1; TRDD3, as called in the table, went unchecked against the DNA. The CDR3 length is 25 residues, termini included. Germline V gene lookup returns CDR1 NSMFDY and CDR2 ISSIKDK. The CDR3 region is CSVLLCSKQTGDVLGDYPYTDKLIF.

The chain has TRDV2 and TRDJ1; 10 positions match TRDD3. This CDR3 region has 19 residues. V dropped 0 bases and J dropped 0; count of bases not matched to a gene: 12. Germline V gene sequence: CDR1 GEAIGNYY, CDR2 EKD. CDR3 sequence reads: CACDTIRTWGIEYTDKLIF. In nucleotides, the CDR3 is TGTGCCTGTGACACCATAAGGACCTGGGGGATAGAGTACACCGATAAACTCATCTTT.

This clone was detected only a few times. The junction shows a germline mismatch at one end, possibly a read error. For the CDR3, the DNA is TGTGCCTGTGAGGGGATGGGGGGATACACCGATAAACACATCTTT. It encodes CACEGMGGYTDKHIF. The chain carries TRDV2 and TRDJ1, with TRDD3 identical over 9 bases. The CDR3 is made up of 15 amino acids. Germline V gene lookup returns CDR1 GEAIGNYY and CDR2 EKD.

This clone came up a few times. The sample carries other DNA sequences with the same CDR3. The V gene is TRDV2, the J gene TRDJ1; maybe TRDD3 (9 bases). Germline assignment: CDR1 GEAIGNYY and CDR2 EKD. CDR3 length: 19 amino acids. Trimming cost V 0 bases and J 2 bases, with 24 bases left between them. CDR3 residues: CACDTLPTGDTGGTDKLIF. The CDR3, as DNA: TGTGCCTGTGACACCCTTCCTACGGGGGATACTGGGGGGACCGATAAACTCATCTTT.

This clone has just a few counts. The chain has TRDV2 and TRDJ1, with 9 positions matching TRDD3. Germline V lookup: CDR1 GEAIGNYY, CDR2 EKD. The V segment lost 3 bases and the J segment 1 base; nucleotides outside the gene matches: 14. CDR3 length equals 18 residues. CDR3: CACDSIYWSGGFTDKLIF. DNA for the CDR3: TGTGCCTGTGACTCTATCTACTGGTCTGGGGGATTCACCGATAAACTCATCTTT.

This clone was observed a few times. A much larger clonotype is one base distant, so this may be a read error. The V call is TRDV2, the J call TRDJ1, with 13 nucleotides matching TRDD3. The CDR3 covers 17 residues. The V gene's germline CDR1 is GEAIGNYY and CDR2 EKD. The CDR3 DNA reads as TGTGCCTGTGATTCCCTTACTGGGGGATACGAGACCGATAACCTCATCTTT. Protein product: CACDSLTGGYETDNLIF.

V is TRDV2 and J is TRDJ1, with TRDD3 identical over 7 bases. The trim removed 0 bases at V and 8 bases at J, leaving 14 bases unmatched. The CDR3 runs 16 residues. The germline CDR1 and CDR2 sequences are GEAIGNYY and EKD. The CDR3 is CACDTLGESPPRKLIF. In DNA, the CDR3 is TGTGCCTGTGACACCTTGGGGGAGAGCCCCCCGAGAAAACTCATCTTT.

The rearrangement joins TRDV2 to TRDJ2, with D possibly being TRDD3 (5 bases). CDR3 length equals 18 residues. The V end was cut by 3 bases, the J end by 0 bases, with 19 bases between. Germline-derived CDR1 and CDR2 are GEAIGNYY and EKD. CDR3 amino acids: CACDGLAGADPLTAQLFF. The CDR3, as DNA: TGTGCCTGTGACGGCTTGGCGGGGGCCGACCCTTTGACAGCACAACTCTTCTTT.

This clone is labeled large. The same CDR3 is also encoded by other DNA sequences in this sample. The rearrangement joins TRDV2 to TRDJ1; 9 bases are shared with TRDD3. Per germline, CDR1 GEAIGNYY and CDR2 EKD. The trim removed 4 bases at V and 3 bases at J, leaving 17 bases unmatched. The CDR3 has 18 residues. The CDR3 spells CACERLKNAGDTPDKLIF. The CDR3 DNA is TGTGCCTGTGAGCGGCTGAAGAATGCGGGGGATACTCCCGATAAACTCATCTTT.

This clone was detected only once. CDR3 amino acids: CACDPLGDTPYTDKLIF. CDR3 nucleotide sequence: TGTGCCTGTGACCCCCTGGGGGATACCCCGTACACCGATAAACTCATCTTT. The chain links TRDV2 to TRDJ1, with 11 bases matching TRDD3. Germline trimming cut 3 bases from V and 0 bases from J; bases unmatched to any gene: 8. Germline V gene data show CDR1 as GEAIGNYY and CDR2 as EKD. This CDR3 contains 17 residues.

Remarks on this clone: One junction end does not reproduce the germline sequence, and a read error may be involved. The J gene is TRDJ1, the V gene TRDV1, with D perhaps TRDD2 or TRDD3 (5 bases each). CDR1 TSWWSYY and CDR2 QGS come from the germline V gene. The CDR3 is 20 amino acids. CDR3 protein: CAVGEWPTIVLPPYTDKLIF. CDR3 coding DNA: TGTGCTGTTGGGGAATGGCCTACAATTGTCCTCCCTCCGTACACCGATAAACTCATCTTT.

This clone was seen a few times. The V call is TRDV2, the J call TRDJ1; 12 nucleotides agree with TRDD3. CDR3 size: 19 residues. After removal of 3 bases from V and 4 bases from J, the junction contained 17 bases not matched to a gene. Germline CDR1 is GEAIGNYY and CDR2 is EKD. The CDR3: CACDALLGDTKGGGDKLIF. The CDR3 DNA sequence: TGTGCCTGTGACGCTTTACTGGGGGATACAAAGGGTGGAGGCGATAAACTCATCTTT.

This clone was recorded only once. Just one base apart from a much larger clone, this may be a read error. This sequence joins TRDV2 and TRDJ1; TRDD3 matches 7 bases. Trimming cost V 7 bases and J 0 bases; bases outside gene matches: 16. This CDR3 has 17 residues. The germline gives CDR1 GEAIGNYY, CDR2 EKD. The CDR3: CACRATQGWGYTDKLIF. Here the CDR3 DNA reads TGTGCCTGCAGAGCCACCCAAGGCTGGGGGTACACCGATAAACTCATCTTT.

Only one count was recorded for this clone. The chain has TRDV2 and TRDJ1; TRDD3 matches 7 bases. The CDR3 has 19 residues. Trimming took 0 bases from V and 0 from J; bases not matched to a gene: 15. The germline V gene has CDR1 GEAIGNYY and CDR2 EKD. The CDR3 spells CACDTVLGGRLTYTDKLIF. The CDR3 region has the DNA TGTGCCTGTGACACCGTTCTGGGGGGACGTCTAACGTACACCGATAAACTCATCTTT.

Points on this clone: The protein recorded in TCRdb matches a much larger clone and deviates from this DNA's translation at residue 11, suggesting a read error; the protein here is obtained by translating the DNA. The chain links TRDV3 to TRDJ1; 9 bases map to TRDD3. Germline CDR1 reads TVYSNPD; CDR2 reads GDNSRS (reference sequence). The CDR3 has 15 amino acids. This chain's CDR3 is CALSGGWDYTYKLIF. The CDR3 region has the DNA TGTGCCTTATCTGGGGGATGGGATTACACCTATAAACTCATCTTT.

Remarks on this clone: One junction end does not reproduce the germline sequence, and a read error may be involved. The chain uses TRDV2 and TRDJ1; 13 nucleotides line up with TRDD3. The CDR3 totals 20 residues. The germline V gene encodes CDR1 GEAIGNYY and CDR2 EKD. The CDR3 nucleotides are TGTGCCTGTGACACTACTGGGGGATACGCGAAGGACACCCCCACCGATACACTCATCTTT. This gives the protein CACDTTGGYAKDTPTDTLIF.

The chain combines TRDV2 with TRDJ1; 12 nucleotides line up with TRDD3. The CDR3 is made up of 19 amino acids. The germline V gene encodes CDR1 GEAIGNYY and CDR2 EKD. V lost 1 base and J lost 0; bases outside the gene matches: 11. CDR3 nucleotides: TGTGCCTGTGACACTATGCCTGGGGGATACGGGGTTAACACCGATAAACTCATCTTT. Protein sequence: CACDTMPGGYGVNTDKLIF.

Comments on this clone: The likely explanation is a read error, given a far larger clone one base away. The chain carries TRDV2 and TRDJ1, with TRDD3 matching over 10 bases. With V trimmed by 3 bases and J by 1 base, 7 bases remained unmatched. The CDR3 is 16 residues long. Germline V gene lookup returns CDR1 GEAIGNYY and CDR2 EKD. CDR3 nucleotide sequence: TGTGCCTGTGACCACCTACTGGGGGATGCCACCGATAAACTCATCTTT. This translates into CACDHLLGDATDKLIF.

Concerning this clone itself: Distinct nucleotide sequences in the sample also encode this CDR3. The rearrangement links TRDV2 to TRDJ4; 7 nucleotides align to TRDD3. V gave up 0 bases and J gave up 4 bases; unmatched junction bases: 22. This CDR3 region has 19 residues. Germline loops: CDR1 GEAIGNYY, CDR2 EKD. The CDR3 protein is CACDTVIPASSSGGKPLIF. As DNA, the CDR3 is TGTGCCTGTGACACCGTCATCCCCGCCAGTTCTTCTGGGGGTAAACCCCTGATCTTT.

A word on this clone: A much larger clone differs from this one at a single base, so this may be a read error. CDR3 bases: TGTGCCTGCAGATACACCCAAGGCTGGGGGTACACCGATAAACTCATCTTT. Translation gives CACRYTQGWGYTDKLIF. The chain joins TRDV2 to TRDJ1; TRDD3 agrees at 7 bases. Germline-derived CDR1 and CDR2 are GEAIGNYY and EKD. CDR3 length: 17 amino acids. With V trimmed by 7 bases and J by 0 bases, 16 bases remained unmatched.

This clone has only a few counts. The V call is TRDV2, the J call TRDJ1; 10 positions agree with TRDD3. V was clipped by 0 bases and J by 9 bases; unmatched bases: 6. The CDR3 extends over 14 amino acids. Germline CDR1 is GEAIGNYY and CDR2 is EKD. This chain's CDR3 is CACDTIGGYSELIF. CDR3 DNA sequence: TGTGCCTGTGACACCATTGGGGGATACTCGGAACTCATCTTT.

With respect to this clone: The germline gene is not matched at one end of the junction; a read error may be the cause. CDR3 region: CACDTVGSGNNNLIF. The CDR3 nucleotides are TGTGCCTGTGACACGGTGGGATCCGGAAACAATAACCTCATCTTT. The chain links TRDV2 to TRDJ1; D is possibly TRDD3 (5 bases). CDR1 and CDR2 (germline): GEAIGNYY, EKD. The CDR3 loop spans 15 amino acids.

In its sample, this clone was seen a few times. The same CDR3 also results from other DNA sequences found in this sample. The chain recombines TRDV2 with TRDJ1; 8 nucleotides line up with TRDD3. CDR1 GEAIGNYY and CDR2 EKD come from the germline V gene. The CDR3 covers 19 residues. V trimming: 0 bases; J trimming: 2 bases; junction bases outside the gene matches: 16. The DNA of the CDR3 is TGTGCCTGTGACACCGTTCGATTGGGGGATGGTCGAAGAACCGATAAACTCATCTTT. It codes for CACDTVRLGDGRRTDKLIF.

Comment on this clone: The junction shows a germline mismatch at one end, possibly a read error. V gene TRDV1 combines with J gene TRDJ1; 9 bases line up with TRDD3. CDR3 length equals 25 residues. CDR1 and CDR2 from the germline V gene are TSWWSYY and QGS. CDR3: CAPGEGGTRPINWGRRLTFTDKLIF. As DNA, the CDR3 is TGTGCTCCTGGGGAAGGGGGGACCCGCCCTATAAACTGGGGGAGACGGTTAACTTTCACCGATAAACTCATCTTT.

In regard to this clone: Other DNA sequences in the sample encode the same CDR3. The chain is built from TRDV2 and TRDJ3; 9 nucleotides match TRDD3. CDR1 and CDR2 from the germline V gene are GEAIGNYY and EKD. J lost 18 bases, V lost 0 bases, and 26 bases had no gene match. The CDR3 has 20 amino acids. CDR3 sequence reads: CACDTVVPGDTFCDTRPMFF. In DNA, the CDR3 is TGTGCCTGTGACACCGTAGTCCCGGGGGATACTTTCTGTGACACCCGCCCGATGTTTTTC.

A few counts support this clone. The chain is built from TRDV2 and TRDJ1; 13 bases are shared with TRDD3. Per germline, CDR1 GEAIGNYY and CDR2 EKD. The CDR3 extends over 16 amino acids. Trimming at V came to 3 bases and at J to 4 bases, leaving 7 bases not matched to a gene. CDR3 sequence reads: CACDALTGGYVDKLIF. CDR3 in DNA: TGTGCCTGTGACGCCCTTACTGGGGGATACGTCGATAAACTCATCTTT.

Comments on this clone: Mismatch with germline at one junction end may stem from a read error. CDR3 nucleotide sequence: TGTGCCTGTGAGACTCTAACTCGGTACACCGATAACCTCATCTTT. Translating it yields CACETLTRYTDNLIF. This chain connects TRDV2 to TRDJ1; no clear D gene. Germline lookup yields CDR1 GEAIGNYY and CDR2 EKD. The CDR3 is 15 amino acids.

Regarding this clone: A much larger clone is a single base away; this may be a read error. The chain has TRDV2 and TRDJ1; TRDD3 matches at 8 bases. The V gene's germline CDR1 is GEAIGNYY and CDR2 EKD. The CDR3 extends over 17 amino acids. CDR3 in amino acids: CACDSLGDVSYTDKPIF. The CDR3 DNA follows: TGTGCCTGTGACTCGCTGGGGGACGTTTCGTACACCGATAAACCCATCTTT.

Concerning this clone: A single base is all that separates this from a far larger clone, so a read error is likely. The sample contains more than one DNA sequence encoding this CDR3. The J gene is TRDJ1, the V gene TRDV1, with a tentative D call TRDD3 (6 bases). Germline V gene lookup returns CDR1 TSWWSYY and CDR2 QGS. The CDR3 loop spans 15 amino acids. The CDR3 sequence is CALECCLGITDKLIF. The CDR3 nucleotides are TGCGCTCTTGAGTGTTGCCTGGGGATTACCGATAAACTCATCTTT.

This clone was counted a few times. With a far larger clone one base away, a read error is the likely cause. The V gene is TRDV2, the J gene TRDJ3, with 7 bases identical to TRDD3. With V trimmed by 0 bases and J by 1 base, 26 bases remained unmatched. CDR1 GEAIGNYY and CDR2 EKD come from the germline V gene. The CDR3 totals 25 residues. CDR3 coding DNA: TGTGCCTGTGACACCGCGAGTGGATGGGGGACCCCGCTTCGTTTATCGTCCTGGGACACCCGACAGATGTTTTTC. This translates into CACDTASGWGTPLRLSSWDTRQMFF.